Shown below are 27 T cell receptor beta chains from a single sample sequenced in a study of OX40 agonist ivuxolimab in advanced cancers. Generated by immunoSEQ multiplex PCR, the TCRdb table keeps only in-frame clones and is missing some. This sample carries tens of thousands of clones, 70% to 90% of them seen once, and the ten largest clones take around 1.7%. The sample consisted of CD4+ or CD8+ T cells sorted from blood, taken in a trial of the OX40 agonist ivuxolimab. The receptors stem from an adult with an advanced solid tumor such as melanoma, head and neck, liver or kidney cancer.

This chain joins TRBV7-2 and TRBJ2-2; 12 bases align to TRBD2. J was trimmed by 5 bases and V by 2 bases; bases with no gene match: 3. The germline gives CDR1 SGHTA, CDR2 FQGNSA. The CDR3 has 16 amino acids. The CDR3 region is CASSLRLAGVTGELFF. In DNA form, the CDR3 reads TGTGCCAGCAGCTTAAGACTAGCGGGGGTTACCGGGGAGCTGTTTTTT.

Turning to this clone: Other DNA sequences of this sample code for an identical CDR3. The rearrangement links TRBV18 to TRBJ1-1; a possible D gene is TRBD1 (6 bases). Looked up from germline, CDR1 is KGHSH and CDR2 is LQKENI. Trimming took 2 bases from V and 3 from J, leaving 10 bases between them. The CDR3 is 14 residues long. This chain's CDR3 is CASSPGGPDTEAFF. For the CDR3, the DNA is TGTGCCAGCTCACCAGGGGGCCCGGACACTGAAGCTTTCTTT.

V is TRBV2 and J is TRBJ1-2; 9 bases fit TRBD1. The length of the CDR3 is 14 residues. V lost 6 bases and J lost 7; bases outside the gene matches: 9. CDR1 SNHLY and CDR2 FYNNEI come from the germline V gene. The CDR3 nucleotides are TGTGCCAGCAGCGCAGAGACAGGGGGGGCTGGCTACACCTTC. It encodes CASSAETGGAGYTF.

V is TRBV7-9 and J is TRBJ2-7, with 8 bases lining up with TRBD1. The germline V gene encodes CDR1 SEHNR and CDR2 FQNEAQ (reference sequence). Unmatched junction bases numbered 7, after V lost 5 bases and J lost 7 bases. The CDR3 length is 13 residues. The CDR3 DNA reads as TGTGCCAGCAGCCGGACAGGGATGGGGGAGCAGTACTTC. It is translated as CASSRTGMGEQYF.

This sequence joins TRBV2 and TRBJ1-5, with D maybe TRBD1 (6 bases). Germline values: CDR1 SNHLY, CDR2 FYNNEI. This CDR3 is built from 13 residues. The ends were cut back, 4 bases at V and 5 bases at J, with 9 bases in the middle. Here the CDR3 DNA reads TGTGCCAGCAGTGGACAGGTGGATCAGCCCCAGCATTTT. It encodes CASSGQVDQPQHF.

This chain links TRBV6-1 with TRBJ1-5; D is ambiguous. CDR1 and CDR2 (germline): MNHNS, SASEGT. The CDR3 spans 13 residues. V was trimmed by 4 bases and J by 0 bases, leaving 4 bases between them. DNA of the CDR3: TGTGCCAGCAGTGCCAGTAGCAATCAGCCCCAGCATTTT. Translation: CASSASSNQPQHF.

The chain links TRBV7-2 to TRBJ1-2, with 8 bases matching TRBD1. The germline V gene has CDR1 SGHTA and CDR2 FQGNSA. There are 14 residues in the CDR3. V lost 5 bases to trimming and J lost 8 bases; unmatched junction nucleotides: 10. This chain's CDR3 is CASSPQSGGTGYTF. CDR3 sequence (DNA): TGTGCCAGCAGCCCCCAATCAGGGGGCACGGGCTACACCTTC.

The chain carries TRBV19 and TRBJ1-2, with TRBD1 identical over 8 bases. V shed 3 bases, J shed 8 bases, and the junction held 11 bases outside the gene matches. Germline CDR1 and CDR2: LNHDA and SQIVND (reference sequence). This CDR3 spans 15 amino acids. Here the CDR3 reads CASSIERQGAGGYTF. CDR3 coding DNA: TGTGCCAGTAGTATTGAAAGGCAGGGGGCAGGAGGCTACACCTTC.

The gene calls are TRBV21-1 and TRBJ2-7; the table gives TRBD1 as D, unverified against the DNA. TRBV21-1 is reported as a pseudogene. The CDR3 covers 19 residues. The CDR3 protein is CASSKGGPFRDRGTYEQYF. Written as DNA, the CDR3 is TGTGCCAGCAGCAAAGGGGGCCCCTTCCGGGACAGGGGTACCTACGAGCAGTACTTC.

J is TRBJ1-5 and V is TRBV19; maybe TRBD1 (5 bases). V gave up 5 bases and J gave up 7 bases, with 18 bases separating them. The CDR3 sequence is 15 residues long. CDR1 and CDR2 from the germline V gene are LNHDA and SQIVND (reference sequence). CDR3 region: CASSSPGPLGQPQHF. Written as DNA, the CDR3 is TGTGCCAGTAGTTCGCCGGGGCCCCTAGGGCAGCCCCAGCATTTT.

DNA for the CDR3: TGTGCCAGCAGCCCCCGGACTAGCGGGGGTTACGAGCAGTACTTC. It translates to CASSPRTSGGYEQYF. J is TRBJ2-7 and V is TRBV7-9; 13 positions match TRBD2. V was clipped by 5 bases and J by 4 bases; unmatched bases: 5. Germline loops: CDR1 SEHNR, CDR2 FQNEAQ (reference sequence). This CDR3 has 15 amino acids.

V and J are TRBV23-1 and TRBJ2-7, with D perhaps TRBD1 or TRBD2 (5 bases each). TRBV23-1 is identified as an open reading frame with a role that is uncertain. The CDR3 sequence is 14 residues long. The V and J ends lost 3 bases and 3 bases respectively, with 12 bases between them. CDR3: CASSHEGFDYEQYF. Here the CDR3 DNA reads TGCGCCAGCAGTCATGAGGGGTTTGACTACGAGCAGTACTTC.

The chain is built from TRBV9 and TRBJ1-6; D gene uncertain. Trimming took 4 bases from V and 5 from J, leaving 10 bases between them. The CDR3 consists of 14 residues. CDR1 and CDR2 from the germline V gene are SGDLS and YYNGEE. CDR3 nucleotide sequence: TGTGCCAGCAGCCCCTTGGCGGATAATTCACCCCTCCACTTT. This encodes CASSPLADNSPLHF.

This clone was found a few times. V gene TRBV7-2 combines with J gene TRBJ2-7; D could derive from TRBD1 or TRBD2 (6 bases each). This CDR3 comprises 16 residues. Germline-derived CDR1 and CDR2 are SGHTA and FQGNSA. V was shortened by 3 bases and J by 0 bases, with 15 bases between the two germline ends. This chain's CDR3 is CASSFQGGSSSYEQYF. DNA for the CDR3: TGTGCCAGCAGCTTCCAAGGGGGGTCCAGCTCCTACGAGCAGTACTTC.

The rearrangement links TRBV5-1 to TRBJ2-2; D may be TRBD2 (6 bases). V was clipped by 6 bases and J by 5 bases, with 8 bases between them. Germline values: CDR1 SGHRS, CDR2 YFSETQ. The CDR3 is 12 amino acids. CDR3 sequence reads: CASTRETGELFF. The CDR3 DNA follows: TGCGCCAGCACCCGGGAGACCGGGGAGCTGTTTTTT.

The chain joins TRBV11-2 to TRBJ1-1; D remains ambiguous. Germline-derived CDR1 and CDR2 are SGHAT and FQNNGV. The CDR3 extends over 15 amino acids. The V end lost 5 bases, the J end lost 2 bases, and 15 bases lay between the germline ends. The CDR3 is CASSPHAGVNTEAFF. The CDR3, as DNA: TGTGCCAGCAGCCCCCACGCAGGAGTCAACACTGAAGCTTTCTTT.

The V gene is TRBV11-3, the J gene TRBJ2-5; TRBD2 aligns across 8 bases. Germline V gene sequence: CDR1 SGHNT, CDR2 YENEEA. The CDR3 runs to 14 residues. The J segment lost 4 bases and the V segment lost 5 bases, leaving 6 bases of the junction unmatched. The CDR3 is CASSPGRGVETQYF. The CDR3 nucleotides read TGTGCCAGCAGCCCCGGGCGGGGGGTAGAGACCCAGTACTTC. Complete variable domain (other parts from reference TRBV11-3 and TRBJ2-5): EAGVVQSPRYKIIEKKQPVAFWCNPISGHNTLYWYLQNLGQGPELLIRYENEEAVDDSQLPKDRFSAERLKGVDSTLKIQPAELGDSAVYLCASSPGRGVETQYFGPGTRLLVL.

The chain recombines TRBV5-1 with TRBJ2-3; D is perhaps TRBD2 (5 bases). Trimming left V 4 bases short and J 0 bases short, with 12 bases between. The CDR3 has 15 amino acids. CDR1 is SGHRS, CDR2 YFSETQ, per germline. For the CDR3, the DNA is TGCGCCAGCAGCACCGAAGAGCGGAGCACAGATACGCAGTATTTT. Its translation: CASSTEERSTDTQYF.

The CDR3 loop is CASSLGQGDGETQYF. Written as DNA, the CDR3 is TGTGCCAGCAGCTTGGGGCAGGGGGATGGGGAGACCCAGTACTTC. The rearrangement uses TRBV5-4 and TRBJ2-5, with 7 nucleotides matching TRBD1. The CDR3 consists of 15 residues. The V and J ends lost 0 bases and 5 bases, in that order; junction bases with no gene match: 7. From germline, CDR1 is SGHNT and CDR2 YYREEE (reference sequence).

The V gene is TRBV7-9, the J gene TRBJ1-1, with a tentative D call TRBD1 (6 bases). Germline CDR1 and CDR2: SEHNR and FQNEAQ (reference sequence). The CDR3 contains 15 residues. With 1 base removed from V and 3 bases from J, the gap between germline ends came to 12 bases. The CDR3 bases are TGTGCCAGCAGCTTAGGACTGGACAGTTACACTGAAGCTTTCTTT. Translated: CASSLGLDSYTEAFF.

The chain is built from TRBV5-5 and TRBJ1-2; D not resolved. CDR3 length: 13 residues. Germline values: CDR1 SGHKS, CDR2 YYEKEE (reference sequence). Deletions cut 6 bases from V and 3 bases from J, with 12 bases between. The CDR3 sequence: CASTYAQYYGYTF. The DNA for the CDR3 is TGTGCCAGCACCTACGCGCAGTACTATGGCTACACCTTC.

As concerns this clone: The same CDR3 is also encoded by other DNA sequences in this sample. The chain has TRBV5-1 and TRBJ2-5; 9 bases map to TRBD1. The V and J ends lost 3 bases and 1 base, in that order; junction bases with no gene match: 1. Germline V gene sequence: CDR1 SGHRS, CDR2 YFSETQ. The CDR3 covers 14 residues. CDR3 region: CASSSGQGQETQYF. The CDR3 DNA reads TGCGCCAGCAGCTCGGGACAGGGCCAAGAGACCCAGTACTTC.

V usage is TRBV11-3 and J usage is TRBJ2-3, with D hard to call. Trimming left V 1 base short and J 5 bases short, with 13 bases between. The length of the CDR3 is 15 residues. Germline-derived CDR1 and CDR2 are SGHNT and YENEEA. DNA for the CDR3: TGTGCCAGCAGCTTAGGCCCGATGACACTAGATACGCAGTATTTT. It yields the protein CASSLGPMTLDTQYF.

This rearrangement joins TRBV5-1 to TRBJ1-1; 7 positions match TRBD1. The germline gives CDR1 SGHRS, CDR2 YFSETQ. CDR3 length: 17 amino acids. V lost 0 bases and J lost 2; bases outside the gene matches: 10. In DNA form, the CDR3 reads TGCGCCAGCAGCTTGGAAGCCCAGGGGGGGATAAACACTGAAGCTTTCTTT. It yields the protein CASSLEAQGGINTEAFF.

This clone came up a few times. The chain uses TRBV29-1 and TRBJ2-2; 7 bases match TRBD1. The CDR3 has 17 amino acids. Germline V gene lookup returns CDR1 SQVTM and CDR2 ANQGSEA. CDR3 protein: CRSSRAGDSKNTGELFF. CDR3 coding DNA: TGCAGATCTTCTCGAGCTGGGGACAGCAAGAACACCGGGGAGCTGTTTTTT.

This chain links TRBV7-6 with TRBJ2-2; D is perhaps TRBD2 (6 bases). CDR1 is SGHVS and CDR2 is FNYEAQ in the germline V gene. The CDR3 consists of 14 residues. Trimming pared 4 bases from V and 4 bases from J, leaving 10 bases between. CDR3: CASSSTAGTGELFF. The CDR3 nucleotides are TGTGCCAGCAGCTCGACAGCGGGCACCGGGGAGCTGTTTTTT.

The rearrangement links TRBV19 to TRBJ1-5; D gene uncertain. The germline V gene encodes CDR1 LNHDA and CDR2 SQIVND (reference sequence). This CDR3 is 13 amino acids long. The germline V and J ends were trimmed by 2 bases and 8 bases, with 10 bases remaining between them. The DNA for the CDR3 is TGTGCCAGTAGTATAAGGTGGCGGGAGCCCCAGCATTTT. Translation: CASSIRWREPQHF. Variable domain in full (rest from reference TRBV19 and TRBJ1-5): DGGITQSPKYLFRKEGQNVTLSCEQNLNHDAMYWYRQDPGQGLRLIYYSQIVNDFQKGDIAEGYSVSREKKESFPLTVTSAQKNPTAFYLCASSIRWREPQHFGDGTRLSIL.